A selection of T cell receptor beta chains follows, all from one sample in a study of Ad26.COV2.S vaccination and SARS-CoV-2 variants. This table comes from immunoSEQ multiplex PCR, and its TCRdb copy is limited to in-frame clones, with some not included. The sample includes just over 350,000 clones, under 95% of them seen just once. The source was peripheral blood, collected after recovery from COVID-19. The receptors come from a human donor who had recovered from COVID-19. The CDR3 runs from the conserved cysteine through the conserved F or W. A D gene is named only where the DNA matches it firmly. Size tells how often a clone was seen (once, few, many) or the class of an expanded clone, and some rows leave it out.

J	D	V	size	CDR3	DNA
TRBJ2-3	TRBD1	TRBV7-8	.	CASSTDRGSTDTQYF	TGTGCCAGCAGCACCGACAGGGGAAGCACAGATACGCAGTATTTT
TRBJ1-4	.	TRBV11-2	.	CPRSFGGAGTGNEKLFF	TGTCCCCGCAGCTTCGGGGGGGCCGGGACGGGGAATGAAAAACTGTTTTTT
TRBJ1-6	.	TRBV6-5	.	CASSYSTLLGNSPLHF	TGTGCCAGCAGTTACTCGACCCTGTTGGGAAATTCACCCCTCCACTTT
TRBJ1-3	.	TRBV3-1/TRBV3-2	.	CASSQAPIISGNTIYF	TGTGCCAGCAGCCAGGCCCCCATTATCTCTGGAAACACCATATATTTT
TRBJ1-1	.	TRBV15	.	CATSVPGRNTEAFF	TGTGCCACCAGCGTCCCGGGGAGGAACACTGAAGCTTTCTTT
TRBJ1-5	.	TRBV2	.	CASSEAGRVQPQHF	TGTGCCAGCAGTGAAGCGGGTAGGGTTCAGCCCCAGCATTTT
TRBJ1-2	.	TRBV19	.	CASSIGPGGYTF	TGTGCCAGTAGTATTGGCCCGGGTGGCTACACCTTC
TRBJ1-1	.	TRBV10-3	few	CAISRTPRTEAFF	TGTGCCATCAGTAGGACGCCCAGGACTGAAGCTTTCTTT
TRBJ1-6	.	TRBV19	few	CASSIQGTNSPLHF	TGTGCCAGTAGTATTCAGGGGACCAATTCACCCCTCCACTTT
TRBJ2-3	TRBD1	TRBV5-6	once	CASSLQGPTDTQYF	TGTGCCAGCAGCTTACAGGGGCCCACAGATACGCAGTATTTT
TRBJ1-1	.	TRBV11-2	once	CASRANREAFF	TGTGCCAGCAGAGCTAACAGAGAAGCTTTCTTT
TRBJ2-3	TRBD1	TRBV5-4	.	CASSLGGQGPDTQYF	TGTGCCAGCAGCCTTGGGGGACAGGGCCCAGATACGCAGTATTTT
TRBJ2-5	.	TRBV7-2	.	CASSWGAGRFSRETQYF	TGTGCCAGCAGCTGGGGAGCCGGTCGGTTTAGTCGTGAGACCCAGTACTTC
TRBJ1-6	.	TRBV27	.	CASSLVTNSPLHF	TGTGCCAGCAGTTTAGTGACGAATTCACCCCTCCACTTT
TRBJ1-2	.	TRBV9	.	CASSVGADLRNYGYTF	TGTGCCAGCAGCGTAGGGGCAGACCTCCGTAACTATGGCTACACCTTC
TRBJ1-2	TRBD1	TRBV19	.	CASSGGTAALGRYGYTF	TGTGCCAGTAGTGGGGGGACAGCCGCCTTGGGGAGATATGGCTACACCTTC
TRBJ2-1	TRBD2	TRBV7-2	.	CASSFWTSGGVSYNEQFF	TGTGCCAGCAGCTTCTGGACTAGCGGGGGGGTCTCCTACAATGAGCAGTTCTTC
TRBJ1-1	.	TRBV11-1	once	CASSPGRSGEAFF	TGTGCCAGCAGCCCCGGGAGATCGGGTGAAGCTTTCTTT
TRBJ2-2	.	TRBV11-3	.	CASSLLVTGELFF	TGTGCCAGCAGCTTATTAGTCACCGGGGAGCTGTTTTTT
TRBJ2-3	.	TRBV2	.	CASGLADTQYF	TGTGCCAGCGGTCTAGCAGATACGCAGTATTTT
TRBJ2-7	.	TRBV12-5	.	CASGLSTSPYEQYF	TGTGCTAGTGGTTTGAGTACCTCCCCCTACGAGCAGTACTTC
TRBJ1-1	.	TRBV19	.	CASSIVLNTEAFF	TGTGCCAGTAGTATAGTGTTGAACACTGAAGCTTTCTTT
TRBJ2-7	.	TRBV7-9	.	CASSARTGAVGQQYF	TGTGCCAGCAGCGCCAGAACCGGGGCCGTCGGACAGCAGTACTTC